This T cell receptor (beta chain) was sequenced during a study of OX40 agonist ivuxolimab in advanced cancers. Turning to the study itself: Each dose-escalation patient presented with hepatocellular carcinoma, melanoma, renal cell or head and neck cancer.

Blood sampling was done at baseline, cycle 4 day 1, and cycle 7 day 1. Profiled with immunoSEQ multiplex PCR; TCRdb holds only in-frame clones, not every one. The table lists more than 70,000 clones, around four fifths of them singletons. The J segment lost 2 bases and the V segment lost 4 bases, leaving 5 bases of the junction unmatched. Germline V CDR1 and CDR2: SEHNR, FQNEAQ (reference sequence). This CDR3 spans 15 amino acids. The chain joins TRBV7-9 to TRBJ2-7, with 10 positions matching TRBD1. The specimen comprised CD4+ or CD8+ T cells sorted from blood, sampled in a trial of the OX40 agonist ivuxolimab. The sequence was collected from an adult with an advanced solid tumor such as melanoma, head and neck, liver or kidney cancer. The chain's CDR3 is CASSSRQGAAYEQYF. The CDR3 coding sequence is TGTGCCAGCAGCTCACGACAGGGGGCGGCCTACGAGCAGTACTTC.